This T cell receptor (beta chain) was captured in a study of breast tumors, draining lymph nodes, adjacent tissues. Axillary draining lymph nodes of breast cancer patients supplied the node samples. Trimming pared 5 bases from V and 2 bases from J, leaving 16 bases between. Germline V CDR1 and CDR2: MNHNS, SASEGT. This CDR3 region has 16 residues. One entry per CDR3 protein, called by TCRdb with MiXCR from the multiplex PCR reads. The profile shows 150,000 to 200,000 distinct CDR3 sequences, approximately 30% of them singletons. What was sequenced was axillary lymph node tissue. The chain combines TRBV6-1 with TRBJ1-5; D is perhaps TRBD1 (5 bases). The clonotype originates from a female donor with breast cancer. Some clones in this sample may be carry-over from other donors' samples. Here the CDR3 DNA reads TGTGCCAGCAGTCCTTCGGGGGTTGTGGGCAATCAGCCCCAGCATTTT. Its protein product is CASSPSGVVGNQPQHF.